This TCR beta chain was found in a study of control samples from healthy donors and cancer patients. V trimming: 5 bases; J trimming: 0 bases; junction bases outside the gene matches: 20. Germline-derived CDR1 and CDR2 are MDHEN and SYDVKM. The CDR3 runs 21 residues. The assay was immunoSEQ multiplex PCR, and TCRdb's table has in-frame clones only and misses some. The data show around 130,000 clones, approximately 91% seen once. This sequence joins TRBV28 and TRBJ2-3; 10 bases agree with TRBD2. The sequence was obtained from a man aged 45-65 years in good health. The sequenced material came from blood. The CDR3 region has the DNA TGTGCCAGCAGTCCGAGCCAAATAACTAGCGGGGTCGTATTAAGCACAGATACGCAGTATTTT. Residues: CASSPSQITSGVVLSTDTQYF.